One T cell receptor (beta chain) is described in this entry. This entry is derived from a study of shared clonotypes between healthy human individuals. Assay used: immunoSEQ multiplex PCR; TCRdb lists only in-frame clones, some missing. Here the sample spans 730,000 or so clones, around 72% being singletons. This CDR3 has 13 amino acids. Germline lookup yields CDR1 MDHEN and CDR2 SYDVKM. V dropped 2 bases and J dropped 2 bases, with 1 base sitting between them. The sequence came from a woman under 40 in good health. What was sequenced was memory CD4+ T cells sorted from blood. Noted subset: CD45RA-negative fraction. V is TRBV28 and J is TRBJ2-6, with D unresolved. For the CDR3, the DNA is TGTGCCAGCAGTTTAGCTGGGGCCAACGTCCTGACTTTC. Translation: CASSLAGANVLTF. Full variable domain (missing parts from reference TRBV28 and TRBJ2-6): DVKVTQSSRYLVKRTGEKVFLECVQDMDHENMFWYRQDPGLGLRLIYFSYDVKMKEKGDIPEGYSVSREKKERFSLILESASTNQTSMYLCASSLAGANVLTFGAGSRLTVL.